Below, one TCR beta chain is given with its context. The source of the sample is a study of blood T cell repertoires in COVID-19. Background on the study: The United States, Italy and Spain supplied acute and convalescent COVID-19 samples. In each case, the material was cDNA or gDNA derived from T cells, B-cell-depleted T cells, or PBMCs.

As processed by the authors: Estimated nucleated cell counts came from reference gene primer amplification. Measured with immunoSEQ multiplex PCR; TCRdb has only the in-frame clones, and not every one. V and J calls and clone size are as listed in that table; D and trimming were resolved from the DNA. The data show 250,000 to 300,000 clones, approximately 90% seen once. Germline CDR1 reads SGHVS; CDR2 reads FQNEAQ. The length of the CDR3 is 14 residues. V was clipped by 3 bases and J by 0 bases, with 6 bases between them. Sequencing used peripheral blood. The sequence was obtained from a woman in her forties with acute or convalescent COVID-19. The genes are TRBV7-8 and TRBJ2-4; the D is unclear. The CDR3 DNA reads as TGTGCCAGCAGCTTCTCTCTAGCCAAAAACATTCAGTACTTC. Amino acids: CASSFSLAKNIQYF.